These 18 T cell receptor beta chains were all obtained from the same sample, sequenced in a study of blood T cell repertoires in COVID-19. Sequencing used immunoSEQ multiplex PCR; TCRdb keeps in-frame clones, though not all of them. The repertoire consists of some 160,000 clones, with roughly 74% occurring once and the leading ten covering over 11%. What was sequenced was peripheral blood. The receptors shown here come from a woman older than 75 with acute or convalescent COVID-19.

The chain has TRBV5-1 and TRBJ2-3; D may be TRBD2 (6 bases). Germline V gene lookup returns CDR1 SGHRS and CDR2 YFSETQ. CDR3 length: 13 amino acids. V was cut by 4 bases and J by 9 bases, with 15 bases left in between. The CDR3 loop is CASSQREAGTQYF. CDR3 sequence (DNA): TGCGCCAGCAGCCAGAGGGAGGCAGGGACGCAGTATTTT.

This clone has only a few counts. The J gene is TRBJ2-7, the V gene TRBV11-2, with 7 bases aligning to TRBD1. The trim removed 1 base at V and 3 bases at J, leaving 9 bases unmatched. Per the germline V gene, CDR1 is SGHAT and CDR2 is FQNNGV. The CDR3 is 16 residues long. In nucleotides, the CDR3 is TGTGCCAGCAGCTTAGGGGGGACAGATACTAACTACGAGCAGTACTTC. Protein product: CASSLGGTDTNYEQYF.

The rearrangement links TRBV4-1 to TRBJ2-7; D possibly corresponds to TRBD2 (6 bases). The ends were cut back, 5 bases at V and 6 bases at J, with 17 bases in the middle. The CDR3 is 14 residues long. Germline V gene data show CDR1 as MGHRA and CDR2 as YSYEKL. The chain's CDR3 is CASSVGLGLGEQYF. The CDR3 nucleotides read TGCGCCAGCAGCGTGGGACTTGGGCTAGGCGAGCAGTACTTC.

The chain links TRBV3-1 (or the pseudogene TRBV3-2) to TRBJ1-2; D perhaps matches TRBD1 (6 bases). V lost 2 bases and J lost 6, with 19 bases in between. The CDR3 has 16 amino acids. Germline loops: CDR1 LGHDT, CDR2 YNNKEL (reference sequence). The DNA of the CDR3 is TGTGCCAGCAGCCAACTATTGGGGCAGGGGATGGATGGCTACACCTTC. It is translated as CASSQLLGQGMDGYTF.

The chain carries TRBV30 and TRBJ2-7, with D tentatively TRBD2 (6 bases). CDR1 is GTSNPN, CDR2 SVGIG, per germline (reference sequence). CDR3 length equals 14 residues. V was cut by 4 bases and J by 5 bases, with 18 bases left in between. CDR3 sequence (DNA): TGTGCCTGGACTCCCTCGAGGCGGGATGACGAGCAGTACTTC. The encoded protein is CAWTPSRRDDEQYF.

This chain links TRBV29-1 with TRBJ2-1; the match to TRBD2 covers 9 bases. The germline gives CDR1 SQVTM, CDR2 ANQGSEA. The CDR3 length is 17 residues. With 3 bases clipped from V and 0 bases from J, the junction kept 9 bases outside the gene matches. This CDR3 reads CSVDRSGLAGSYNEQFF. CDR3 bases: TGCAGCGTTGATCGTTCGGGACTAGCCGGCTCCTACAATGAGCAGTTCTTC.

In this sample, this clone turned up a few times. The chain employs TRBV12-3 or TRBV12-4 and TRBJ2-7; D possibly corresponds to TRBD1 (6 bases). The length of the CDR3 is 12 residues. The V gene lost 8 bases and the J gene lost 5 bases, with 13 bases spanning the gap. The CDR3 bases are TGTGCCAGCCGGGGCAGGGGCCACGAGCAGTACTTC. Amino acids: CASRGRGHEQYF.

The chain links TRBV19 to TRBJ2-3, with 8 nucleotides matching TRBD2. Trimming took 5 bases from V and 2 from J; bases not matched to a gene: 9. Germline CDR1 reads LNHDA; CDR2 reads SQIVND (reference sequence). The CDR3 covers 16 residues. CDR3 sequence: CASSPRGAQYTDTQYF. DNA of the CDR3: TGTGCCAGTAGTCCGCGGGGGGCTCAGTACACAGATACGCAGTATTTT.

The chain is built from TRBV2 and TRBJ2-3; 8 nucleotides line up with TRBD2. Trimming took 1 base from V and 2 from J; bases not matched to a gene: 11. Looked up from germline, CDR1 is SNHLY and CDR2 is FYNNEI. CDR3 length: 18 amino acids. The chain's CDR3 is CASSEDSIAGLYTDTQYF. DNA of the CDR3: TGTGCCAGCAGTGAAGATTCAATAGCGGGACTTTACACAGATACGCAGTATTTT.

This rearrangement joins TRBV12-5 to TRBJ2-7; D is perhaps TRBD1 (6 bases). The CDR3 totals 19 residues. Germline V gene data show CDR1 as LGHNT and CDR2 as FRNRAP. Trimming pared 7 bases from V and 0 bases from J, leaving 28 bases between. The CDR3 sequence is CASAPSGTINASTSYEQYF. The CDR3 DNA sequence: TGTGCTAGTGCCCCATCGGGGACAATAAACGCCTCTACCTCCTACGAGCAGTACTTC.

J is TRBJ1-2 and V is TRBV19, with D hard to call. From germline, CDR1 is LNHDA and CDR2 SQIVND (reference sequence). The CDR3 runs 14 residues. Trimming shortened V by 5 bases and J by 1 base, and 11 bases separated the two germline ends. The CDR3 nucleotides read TGTGCCAGTAGTCAGGCAAGAGATAACTATGGCTACACCTTC. It yields the protein CASSQARDNYGYTF.

A few counts support this clone. V gene TRBV4-1 combines with J gene TRBJ1-1, with a weak D call TRBD1 (5 bases). The germline gives CDR1 MGHRA, CDR2 YSYEKL. The CDR3 runs to 15 residues. The V and J ends lost 1 base and 1 base respectively, with 10 bases between them. The chain's CDR3 is CASSQANRGNTEAFF. CDR3 coding DNA: TGCGCCAGCAGCCAAGCTAATAGGGGGAACACTGAAGCTTTCTTT.

This chain uses TRBV6-5 with TRBJ1-4, with D tentatively TRBD1 (6 bases). Deletions cut 4 bases from V and 5 bases from J, with 11 bases between. Germline lookup yields CDR1 MNHEY and CDR2 SVGAGI. There are 14 residues in the CDR3. This CDR3 reads CASSLSQGNEKLFF. The DNA for the CDR3 is TGTGCCAGCAGTTTAAGCCAGGGGAATGAAAAACTGTTTTTT.

The gene calls are TRBV10-1 and TRBJ1-5; D might be TRBD1 (6 bases). This CDR3 is built from 13 residues. Trimming shortened V by 8 bases and J by 4 bases, and 12 bases separated the two germline ends. CDR1 is WNHNN and CDR2 is SYGVQD in the germline V gene (reference sequence). Written as DNA, the CDR3 is TGCGCCAGCTCGGGGGGCCCAAATCAGCCCCAGCATTTT. This encodes CASSGGPNQPQHF.

The chain carries TRBV6-5 and TRBJ2-1; possible D gene TRBD2, 6 bases. There are 11 residues in the CDR3. Germline CDR1 is MNHEY and CDR2 is SVGAGI. Trimming shortened V by 5 bases and J by 15 bases, and 14 bases separated the two germline ends. Written as DNA, the CDR3 is TGTGCCAGCAGTCTCCGGGAGAGAACGTTCTTC. This gives the protein CASSLRERTFF.

This clone was seen just once. This sequence joins TRBV19 and TRBJ1-4; D possibly corresponds to TRBD1 (5 bases). CDR1 is LNHDA, CDR2 SQIVND, per germline (reference sequence). V was clipped by 6 bases and J by 8 bases, with 19 bases between them. CDR3 length: 15 residues. The CDR3 region is CASRNRGSEGEKLFF. CDR3 nucleotides: TGTGCCAGTAGAAACCGGGGCTCGGAGGGAGAAAAACTGTTTTTT. Variable domain in full (rest from reference TRBV19 and TRBJ1-4): DGGITQSPKYLFRKEGQNVTLSCEQNLNHDAMYWYRQDPGQGLRLIYYSQIVNDFQKGDIAEGYSVSREKKESFPLTVTSAQKNPTAFYLCASRNRGSEGEKLFFGSGTQLSVL.

The rearrangement links TRBV9 to TRBJ2-4, with a weak D call TRBD2 (6 bases). Trimming shortened V by 3 bases and J by 0 bases, and 7 bases separated the two germline ends. The CDR3 consists of 14 residues. Germline V gene data show CDR1 as SGDLS and CDR2 as YYNGEE. This CDR3 is CASSAGLAKNIQYF. CDR3 DNA: TGTGCCAGCAGCGCGGGACTAGCCAAAAACATTCAGTACTTC.

This chain connects TRBV2 to TRBJ2-3, with 9 bases that match TRBD2. V was clipped by 2 bases and J by 5 bases; unmatched bases: 11. Germline V gene data show CDR1 as SNHLY and CDR2 as FYNNEI. CDR3 length: 17 residues. CDR3: CASSERRAGGLIDTQYF. The CDR3 DNA reads as TGTGCCAGCAGTGAAAGGAGGGCGGGGGGGTTGATAGATACGCAGTATTTT.